This T cell receptor (beta chain) is from a study of blood T cells in healthy people across ages. This clonotype has only a few counts. Combining a sample-barcoded 5' primer with a J-beta primer mix, a second PCR ran for roughly 6 to 12 cycles. MiXCR was run by TCRdb on the 5' RACE reads, yielding one entry per CDR3 protein. The data show roughly 930,000 distinct CDR3 sequences, about 44% seen once. Sequences were obtained from blood. The receptor comes from a young man in good health.

The CDR3 is CASTEGGTGKYEQYF. The CDR3 nucleotides are TGTGCCAGCACCGAAGGGGGGACAGGGAAATACGAGCAGTACTTC. The genes are TRBV6-1 and TRBJ2-7, with TRBD1 matching 9 bases. There are 15 residues in the CDR3. The germline V gene has CDR1 MNHNS and CDR2 SASEGT. Germline trimming cut 7 bases from V and 4 bases from J; bases unmatched to any gene: 11.